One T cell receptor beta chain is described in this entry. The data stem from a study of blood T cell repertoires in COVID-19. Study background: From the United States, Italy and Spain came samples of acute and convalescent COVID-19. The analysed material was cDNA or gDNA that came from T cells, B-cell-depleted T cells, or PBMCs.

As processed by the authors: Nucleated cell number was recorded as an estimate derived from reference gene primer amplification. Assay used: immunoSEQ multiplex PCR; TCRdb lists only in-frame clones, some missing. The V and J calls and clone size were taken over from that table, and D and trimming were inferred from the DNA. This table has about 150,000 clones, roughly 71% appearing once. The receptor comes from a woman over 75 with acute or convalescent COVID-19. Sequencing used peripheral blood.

The CDR3 nucleotides are TGTGCCTGGAGTTTAATGAGCCAAGAGACCCAGTACTTC. Translated: CAWSLMSQETQYF. V usage is TRBV30 and J usage is TRBJ2-5; D unclear. The CDR3 has 13 residues. Trimming pared 2 bases from V and 1 base from J, leaving 8 bases between. Germline loops: CDR1 GTSNPN, CDR2 SVGIG (reference sequence).